Listed below are T cell receptor beta chains from one sample, sequenced in a study of T-cell memory formation after mild COVID-19. TCRdb re-called the 5' RACE reads with MiXCR, one entry per CDR3 protein. Of about 560,000 distinct CDR3 sequences in the sample, about 18% are singletons; the top ten hold around 7.8%. Input material: PBMCs or a T cell subset sorted from them (not recorded which). The source of these receptors is an adult woman who had mild COVID-19 (a few samples of this study predate the infection). Cell type and time point are not known. Both conserved end residues are part of each CDR3. A D gene is named only where the DNA matches it firmly. Clone size is stated in some rows and not others, as once, few, many or a class when expanded.

>TRBV5-6|TRBJ1-2|-|-
TGTGCCAGCAGCTTGGGAGGGGCGGACTATGGCTACACCTTC
CASSLGGADYGYTF
>TRBV5-1|TRBJ2-7|-|-
TGCGCCAGCAGCCGCGGACAGTACGAGCAGTACTTC
CASSRGQYEQYF
>TRBV3-1|TRBJ2-1|TRBD1|-
TGTGCCAGCAGCCACACAGGCACAGGGGCCTACAATGAGCAGTTCTTC
CASSHTGTGAYNEQFF
>TRBV2|TRBJ2-3|-|-
TGTGCCAGCGCAGCCACAGATACGCAGTATTTT
CASAATDTQYF
>TRBV24-1|TRBJ2-1|-|-
TGTGCCACCACCTCCGGCCAGGTCAGCAAAGAGCAGTTCTTC
CATTSGQVSKEQFF
>TRBV12-3/TRBV12-4|TRBJ2-7|-|few
TGTGCCAGAGACACATGGGTCTGGAACGAGCAGTACTTC
CARDTWVWNEQYF
>TRBV5-6|TRBJ2-5|-|few
TGTGCCAGCAGCCTCATCCGAGGGTGGGAGACCCAGTACTTC
CASSLIRGWETQYF
>TRBV7-2|TRBJ2-1|-|-
TGTGCCAGCAGCTTAGAAGGGAACCCCTACAATGAGCAGTTCTTC
CASSLEGNPYNEQFF
>TRBV20-1|TRBJ2-3|TRBD2|few
TGCAGTGCTAGCTCACTAGCGGGAGGGCCCTTAGGCACAGATACGCAGTATTTT
CSASSLAGGPLGTDTQYF
>TRBV11-2|TRBJ1-1|-|-
TGTGCCAGCAGCCCTTCGGTGGCAGCAGAAGCTTTCTTT
CASSPSVAAEAFF
>TRBV20-1|TRBJ1-6|TRBD1|few
TGCAGTGCTAGCCTGTCGCCAGGGGGCTCACCCCTCCACTTT
CSASLSPGGSPLHF
>TRBV7-8|TRBJ2-1|TRBD2|-
TGTGCCAGCAGCGCCGGGACTAGCGGGGACAATGAGCAGTTCTTC
CASSAGTSGDNEQFF
>TRBV7-3|TRBJ1-1|-|-
TGTGCCAGCAGCTTATGGGGGGCTGGGGCACGCACTGAAGCTTTCTTT
CASSLWGAGARTEAFF
>TRBV12-3/TRBV12-4|TRBJ2-7|-|few
TGTGCCAGCAGTTTTTTGGTTGGGGAGCAGTACTTC
CASSFLVGEQYF
>TRBV11-1|TRBJ1-3|-|few
TGTGCCAGCAGCTCCCCCCCCGGGGCGCATTTCTCTGGAAACACCATATATTTT
CASSSPPGAHFSGNTIYF
>TRBV20-1|TRBJ1-3|TRBD1|-
TGCAGTGCTAGAGATTCCGGTCTTACAGGGGTATCTGGAAACACCATATATTTT
CSARDSGLTGVSGNTIYF
>TRBV7-9|TRBJ2-1|TRBD2|-
TGTGCCAGCAGCTTAGATTCCGGGACTATCCATAGAGAGCAGTTCTTC
CASSLDSGTIHREQFF
>TRBV24-1|TRBJ2-3|-|-
TGTGCCACCAGTGAGCGGCGGACAGCTACTAGCACAGATACGCAGTATTTT
CATSERRTATSTDTQYF
>TRBV7-8|TRBJ2-3|TRBD2|-
TGTGCCAGCGGATTCGCGAACACGGGGGGGCCAGATACGCAGTATTTT
CASGFANTGGPDTQYF